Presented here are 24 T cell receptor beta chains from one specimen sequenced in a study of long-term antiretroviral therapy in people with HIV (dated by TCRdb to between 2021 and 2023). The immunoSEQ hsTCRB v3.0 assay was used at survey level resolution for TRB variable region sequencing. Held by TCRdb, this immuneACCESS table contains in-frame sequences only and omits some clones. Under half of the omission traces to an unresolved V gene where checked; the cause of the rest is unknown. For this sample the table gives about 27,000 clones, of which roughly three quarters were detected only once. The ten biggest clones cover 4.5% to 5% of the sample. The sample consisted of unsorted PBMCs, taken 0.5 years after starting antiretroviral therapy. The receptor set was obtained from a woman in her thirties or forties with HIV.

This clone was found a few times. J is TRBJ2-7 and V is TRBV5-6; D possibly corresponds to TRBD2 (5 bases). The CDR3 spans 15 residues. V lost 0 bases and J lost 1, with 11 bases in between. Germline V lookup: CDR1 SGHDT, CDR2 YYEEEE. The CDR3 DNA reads TGTGCCAGCAGCTTGGTTATAGCGTTGTCCTACGAGCAGTACTTC. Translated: CASSLVIALSYEQYF.

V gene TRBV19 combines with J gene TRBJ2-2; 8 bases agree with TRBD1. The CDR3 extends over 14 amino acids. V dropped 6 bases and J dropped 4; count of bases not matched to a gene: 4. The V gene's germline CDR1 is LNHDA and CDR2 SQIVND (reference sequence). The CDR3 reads CASSGTGLTGELFF. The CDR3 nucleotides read TGTGCCAGTAGCGGGACAGGACTCACCGGGGAGCTGTTTTTT.

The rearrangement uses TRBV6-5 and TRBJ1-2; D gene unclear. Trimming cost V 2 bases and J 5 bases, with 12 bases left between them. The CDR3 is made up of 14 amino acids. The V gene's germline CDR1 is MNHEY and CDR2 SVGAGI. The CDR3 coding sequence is TGTGCCAGCAGTTACCAACTCGCCTCTTATGGCTACACCTTC. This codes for CASSYQLASYGYTF.

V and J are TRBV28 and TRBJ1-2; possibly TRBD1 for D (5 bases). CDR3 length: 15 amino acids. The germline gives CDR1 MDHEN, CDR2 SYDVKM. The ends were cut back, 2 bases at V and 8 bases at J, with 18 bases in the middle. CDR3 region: CASSLNPRGRDGYTF. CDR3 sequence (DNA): TGTGCCAGCAGTTTAAACCCACGGGGGAGGGACGGCTACACCTTC.

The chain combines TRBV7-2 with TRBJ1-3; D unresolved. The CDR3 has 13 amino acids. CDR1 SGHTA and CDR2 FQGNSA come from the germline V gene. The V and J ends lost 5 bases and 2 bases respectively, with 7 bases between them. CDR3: CASSLNTGNTIYF. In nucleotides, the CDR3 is TGTGCCAGCAGCCTTAATACTGGAAACACCATATATTTT.

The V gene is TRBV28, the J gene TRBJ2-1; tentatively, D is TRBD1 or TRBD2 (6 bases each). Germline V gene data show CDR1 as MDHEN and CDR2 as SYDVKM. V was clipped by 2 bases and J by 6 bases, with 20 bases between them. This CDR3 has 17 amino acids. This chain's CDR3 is CASSLLTGRKGGNEQFF. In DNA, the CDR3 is TGTGCCAGCAGTTTACTCACGGGACGGAAGGGGGGCAATGAGCAGTTCTTC.

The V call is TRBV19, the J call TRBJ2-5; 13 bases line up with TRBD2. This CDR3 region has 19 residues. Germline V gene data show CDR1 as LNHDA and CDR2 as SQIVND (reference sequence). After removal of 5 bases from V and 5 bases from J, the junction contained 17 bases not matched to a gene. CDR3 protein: CASSAHSDRLAGGQETQYF. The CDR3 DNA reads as TGTGCCAGTAGTGCCCACTCGGACAGACTAGCGGGGGGTCAGGAGACCCAGTACTTC.

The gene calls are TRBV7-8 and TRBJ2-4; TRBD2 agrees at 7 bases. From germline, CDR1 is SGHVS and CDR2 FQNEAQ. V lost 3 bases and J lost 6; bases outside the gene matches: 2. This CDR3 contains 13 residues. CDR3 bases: TGTGCCAGCAGCTTGGGGGGGGGAAACATTCAGTACTTC. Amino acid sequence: CASSLGGGNIQYF.

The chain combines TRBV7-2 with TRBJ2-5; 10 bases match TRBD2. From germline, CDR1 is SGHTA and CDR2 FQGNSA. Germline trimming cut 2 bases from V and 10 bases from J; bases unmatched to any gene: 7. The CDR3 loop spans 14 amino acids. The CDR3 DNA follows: TGTGCCAGCAGCTTAAGCGGGGGGGGTTTAAACCAGTACTTC. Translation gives CASSLSGGGLNQYF. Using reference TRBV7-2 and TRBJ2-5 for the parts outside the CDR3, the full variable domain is GAGVSQSPSNKVTEKGKDVELRCDPISGHTALYWYRQSLGQGLEFLIYFQGNSAPDKSGLPSDRFSAERTGGSVSTLTIQRTQQEDSAVYLCASSLSGGGLNQYFGPGTRLLVL.

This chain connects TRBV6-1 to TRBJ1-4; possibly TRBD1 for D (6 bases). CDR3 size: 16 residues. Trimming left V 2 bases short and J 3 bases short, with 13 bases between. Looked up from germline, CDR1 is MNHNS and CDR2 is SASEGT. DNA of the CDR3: TGTGCCAGCAGTGAATCCTACAGGGTGGCTAATGAAAAACTGTTTTTT. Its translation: CASSESYRVANEKLFF.

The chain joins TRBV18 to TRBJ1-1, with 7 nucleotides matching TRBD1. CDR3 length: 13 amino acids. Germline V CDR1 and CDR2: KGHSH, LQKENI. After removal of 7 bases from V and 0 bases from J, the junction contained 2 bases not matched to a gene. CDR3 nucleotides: TGTGCCAGCTACAGGGGAATGAACACTGAAGCTTTCTTT. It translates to CASYRGMNTEAFF.

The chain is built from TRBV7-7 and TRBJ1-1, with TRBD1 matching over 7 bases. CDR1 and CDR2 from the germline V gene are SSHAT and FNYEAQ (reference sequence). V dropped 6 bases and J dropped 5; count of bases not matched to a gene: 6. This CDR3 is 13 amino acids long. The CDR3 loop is CASSQRQGTEAFF. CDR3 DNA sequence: TGTGCCAGCAGTCAAAGACAGGGTACTGAAGCTTTCTTT.

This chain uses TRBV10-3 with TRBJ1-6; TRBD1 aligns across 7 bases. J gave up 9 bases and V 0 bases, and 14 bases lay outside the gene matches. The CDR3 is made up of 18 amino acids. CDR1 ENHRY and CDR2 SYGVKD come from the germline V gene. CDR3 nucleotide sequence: TGTGCCATCAGTGAGTCTCCCAGTTGGGGGACAGTTGGTTCACCCCTCCACTTT. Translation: CAISESPSWGTVGSPLHF.

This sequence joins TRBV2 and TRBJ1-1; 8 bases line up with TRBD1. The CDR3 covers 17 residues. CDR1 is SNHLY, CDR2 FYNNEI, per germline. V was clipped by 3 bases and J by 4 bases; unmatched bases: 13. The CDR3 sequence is CASSDLDWDRLSTEAFF. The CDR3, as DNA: TGTGCCAGCAGTGATTTGGATTGGGACAGGTTGAGCACTGAAGCTTTCTTT.

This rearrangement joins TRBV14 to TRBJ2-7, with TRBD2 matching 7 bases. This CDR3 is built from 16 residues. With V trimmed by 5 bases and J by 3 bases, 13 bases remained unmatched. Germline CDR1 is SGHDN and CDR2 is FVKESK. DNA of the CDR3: TGTGCCAGCAGCACTTTTCACGGGGGGTTAGTCTACGAGCAGTACTTC. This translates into CASSTFHGGLVYEQYF.

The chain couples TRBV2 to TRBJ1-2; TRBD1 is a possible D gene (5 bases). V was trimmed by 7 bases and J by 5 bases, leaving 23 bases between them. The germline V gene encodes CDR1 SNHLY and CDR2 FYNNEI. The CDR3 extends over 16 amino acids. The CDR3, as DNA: TGTGCCAGCACTCTCACCCCCGCCGGGACGGATTATGGCTACACCTTC. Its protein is CASTLTPAGTDYGYTF.

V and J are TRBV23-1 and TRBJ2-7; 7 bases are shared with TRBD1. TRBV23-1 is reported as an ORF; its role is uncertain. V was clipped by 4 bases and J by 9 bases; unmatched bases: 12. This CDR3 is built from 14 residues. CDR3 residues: CASSRERQGAGQYF. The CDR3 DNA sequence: TGCGCCAGCAGTCGGGAAAGACAGGGAGCTGGGCAGTACTTC.

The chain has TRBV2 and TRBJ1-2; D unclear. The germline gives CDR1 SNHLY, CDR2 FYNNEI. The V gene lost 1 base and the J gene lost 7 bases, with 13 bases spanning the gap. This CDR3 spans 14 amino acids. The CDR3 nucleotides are TGTGCCAGCAGTGAAGTGGGCTACTCCCGTGGCTACACCTTC. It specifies CASSEVGYSRGYTF.

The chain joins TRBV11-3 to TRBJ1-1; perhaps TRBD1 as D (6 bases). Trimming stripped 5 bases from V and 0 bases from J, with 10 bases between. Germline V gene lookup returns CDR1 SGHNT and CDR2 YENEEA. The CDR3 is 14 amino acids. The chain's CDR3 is CASSRDTLNTEAFF. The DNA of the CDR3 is TGTGCCAGCAGCCGGGACACCTTGAACACTGAAGCTTTCTTT.

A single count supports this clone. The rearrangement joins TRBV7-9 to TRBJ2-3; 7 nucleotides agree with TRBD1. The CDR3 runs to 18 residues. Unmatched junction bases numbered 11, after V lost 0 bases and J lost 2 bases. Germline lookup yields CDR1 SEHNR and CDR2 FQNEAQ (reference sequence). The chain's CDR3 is CASSLAGRGLTHTDTQYF. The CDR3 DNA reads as TGTGCCAGCAGCTTAGCGGGCAGGGGGTTAACCCACACAGATACGCAGTATTTT. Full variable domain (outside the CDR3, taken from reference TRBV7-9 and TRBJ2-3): DTGVSQNPRHKITKRGQNVTFRCDPISEHNRLYWYRQTLGQGPEFLTYFQNEAQLEKSRLLSDRFSAERPKGSFSTLEIQRTEQGDSAMYLCASSLAGRGLTHTDTQYFGPGTRLTVL.

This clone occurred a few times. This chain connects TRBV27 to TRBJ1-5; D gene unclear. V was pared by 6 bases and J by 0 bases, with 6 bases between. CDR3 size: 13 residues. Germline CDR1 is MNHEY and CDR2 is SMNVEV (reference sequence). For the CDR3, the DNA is TGTGCCAGCAGGGTCTATAGCAATCAGCCCCAGCATTTT. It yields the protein CASRVYSNQPQHF.

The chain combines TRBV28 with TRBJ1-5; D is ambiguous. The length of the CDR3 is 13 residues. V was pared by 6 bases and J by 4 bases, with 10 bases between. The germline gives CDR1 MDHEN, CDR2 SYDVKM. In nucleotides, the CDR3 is TGTGCCAGCAGATGGGCGTTAAATCAGCCCCAGCATTTT. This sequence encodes CASRWALNQPQHF. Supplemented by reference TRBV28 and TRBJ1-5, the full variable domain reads DVKVTQSSRYLVKRTGEKVFLECVQDMDHENMFWYRQDPGLGLRLIYFSYDVKMKEKGDIPEGYSVSREKKERFSLILESASTNQTSMYLCASRWALNQPQHFGDGTRLSIL.

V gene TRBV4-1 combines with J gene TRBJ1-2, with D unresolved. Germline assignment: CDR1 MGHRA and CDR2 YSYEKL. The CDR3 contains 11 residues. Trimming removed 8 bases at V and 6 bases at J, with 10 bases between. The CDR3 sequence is CASAAENGYTF. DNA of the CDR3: TGCGCCAGCGCGGCCGAAAATGGCTACACCTTC.

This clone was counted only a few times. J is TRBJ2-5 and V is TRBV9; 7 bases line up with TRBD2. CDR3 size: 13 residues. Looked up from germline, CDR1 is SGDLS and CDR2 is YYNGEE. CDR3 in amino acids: CASGRGSQETQYF. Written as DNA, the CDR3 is TGTGCGAGTGGGCGGGGGAGCCAAGAGACCCAGTACTTC.